The 26 T cell receptor beta chains below come from one sample, sequenced in a study of T cells after yellow fever vaccination. TCRdb redid the calling of the 5' RACE reads with MiXCR, one entry per CDR3 protein. This table holds around 310,000 distinct CDR3 sequences, roughly 8.7% found once. The sequences come from PBMCs, collected on the day of the first yellow fever vaccination. All receptors come from a man between 18 and 29 years old who received the YFV17D yellow fever vaccine.

This clonotype was detected many times. The chain uses TRBV5-1 and TRBJ1-1, with 9 bases lining up with TRBD1. This CDR3 contains 16 residues. After removal of 4 bases from V and 2 bases from J, the junction contained 9 bases not matched to a gene. CDR1 is SGHRS and CDR2 is YFSETQ in the germline V gene. CDR3 residues: CASSQPYRGRNTEAFF. The CDR3 region has the DNA TGCGCCAGCAGCCAACCTTACAGGGGGCGAAACACTGAAGCTTTCTTT.

V and J are TRBV5-6 and TRBJ1-5; D not resolved. Germline V CDR1 and CDR2: SGHDT, YYEEEE. V dropped 2 bases and J dropped 5 bases, with 14 bases sitting between them. The CDR3 loop spans 15 amino acids. The DNA of the CDR3 is TGTGCCAGCAGCTTCTACTTTGGGCCGTATCAGCCCCAGCATTTT. This sequence encodes CASSFYFGPYQPQHF.

V and J are TRBV5-5 and TRBJ1-5; 8 positions agree with TRBD1. V shed 3 bases, J shed 12 bases, and the junction held 5 bases outside the gene matches. CDR1 is SGHKS, CDR2 YYEKEE, per germline (reference sequence). The CDR3 is made up of 12 amino acids. CDR3 bases: TGTGCCAGCAGCTGGAACGGACAGGGCCAGCATTTT. It specifies CASSWNGQGQHF.

This clonotype was counted ten times or more. The CDR3 nucleotides are TGTGCCAGCAGTGACTCTAGCGGGGCCTACAATGAGCAGTTCTTC. It codes for CASSDSSGAYNEQFF. The J gene is TRBJ2-1, the V gene TRBV6-4, with 8 bases lining up with TRBD2. CDR1 and CDR2 from the germline V gene are MRHNA and SNTAGT. The CDR3 is made up of 15 amino acids. With 0 bases clipped from V and 2 bases from J, the junction kept 0 bases outside the gene matches.

This clonotype appeared a few times. The rearrangement links TRBV5-5 to TRBJ2-5; no firm D call. V dropped 1 base and J dropped 5 bases, with 24 bases sitting between them. In germline, CDR1 is SGHKS, CDR2 YYEKEE (reference sequence). The CDR3 has 18 residues. In DNA form, the CDR3 reads TGTGCCAGCAGCTTGTATTCTTTCCGTTTCGACGGCCAGGAGACCCAGTACTTC. This translates into CASSLYSFRFDGQETQYF.

The chain carries TRBV7-2 and TRBJ1-1, with TRBD1 matching over 7 bases. The CDR3 extends over 13 amino acids. With V trimmed by 5 bases and J by 10 bases, 10 bases remained unmatched. Germline lookup yields CDR1 SGHTA and CDR2 FQGNSA. CDR3: CASSQGGPFVAFF. The CDR3, as DNA: TGTGCCAGCAGCCAAGGGGGCCCCTTCGTAGCTTTCTTT. The whole variable domain, filled in from reference TRBV7-2 and TRBJ1-1, reads GAGVSQSPSNKVTEKGKDVELRCDPISGHTALYWYRQSLGQGLEFLIYFQGNSAPDKSGLPSDRFSAERTGGSVSTLTIQRTQQEDSAVYLCASSQGGPFVAFFGQGTRLTVV.

This clonotype was recorded at least ten times. The V gene is TRBV7-2, the J gene TRBJ2-7, with D uncertain. There are 15 residues in the CDR3. Trimming took 5 bases from V and 3 from J, leaving 17 bases between them. Germline V gene sequence: CDR1 SGHTA, CDR2 FQGNSA. The CDR3 DNA follows: TGTGCCAGCAGCCTAGACCCGTTGAAGGTCTACGAGCAGTACTTC. This encodes CASSLDPLKVYEQYF. Full variable domain (outside the CDR3, taken from reference TRBV7-2 and TRBJ2-7): GAGVSQSPSNKVTEKGKDVELRCDPISGHTALYWYRQSLGQGLEFLIYFQGNSAPDKSGLPSDRFSAERTGGSVSTLTIQRTQQEDSAVYLCASSLDPLKVYEQYFGPGTRLTVT.

This clonotype was seen ten or more times. The chain links TRBV4-1 to TRBJ1-6; the D is unclear. Trimming left V 0 bases short and J 3 bases short, with 6 bases between. Per the germline V gene, CDR1 is MGHRA and CDR2 is YSYEKL. This CDR3 spans 15 amino acids. The DNA of the CDR3 is TGCGCCAGCAGCCAAGATGGAAACTATAATTCACCCCTCCACTTT. Its translation is CASSQDGNYNSPLHF.

The chain recombines TRBV12-3 or TRBV12-4 with TRBJ2-1, with D possibly being TRBD1 (5 bases). V was shortened by 2 bases and J by 13 bases, with 18 bases between the two germline ends. The CDR3 is 14 amino acids. CDR3 amino acids: CASSLRVQGTPQFF. CDR3 bases: TGTGCCAGCAGTTTAAGGGTCCAGGGAACGCCCCAGTTCTTC.

The chain joins TRBV7-3 to TRBJ2-2, with D possibly being TRBD2 (7 bases). The CDR3 has 15 amino acids. Germline CDR1 reads SGHTA; CDR2 reads FQGTGA. V was pared by 6 bases and J by 6 bases, with 17 bases between. CDR3 sequence (DNA): TGTGCCAGCAGTCCGAGGGGGGGCTTAGCCGGGGAGCTGTTTTTT. Amino acid sequence: CASSPRGGLAGELFF.

This clonotype has only a few counts. The rearrangement uses TRBV23-1 and TRBJ2-3; D not resolved. TRBV23-1 is filed as an ORF, its function uncertain. V lost 4 bases, J lost 5 bases, and 10 bases lay in between. The CDR3 sequence is 13 residues long. Here the CDR3 DNA reads TGCGCCAGCAGTCGCAAACTCGAAGATACGCAGTATTTT. The encoded protein is CASSRKLEDTQYF.

This clonotype was picked up many times. V and J are TRBV28 and TRBJ1-2; 7 bases align to TRBD1. Germline V gene sequence: CDR1 MDHEN, CDR2 SYDVKM. The trim removed 3 bases at V and 0 bases at J, leaving 4 bases unmatched. The CDR3 length is 15 residues. The CDR3 sequence is CASSFRGRPNYGYTF. The CDR3 DNA reads as TGTGCCAGCAGTTTCAGGGGGAGGCCTAACTATGGCTACACCTTC.

This rearrangement joins TRBV20-1 to TRBJ2-5, with D perhaps TRBD2 (6 bases). This CDR3 region has 13 residues. Trimming removed 1 base at V and 1 base at J, with 7 bases between. From germline, CDR1 is DFQATT and CDR2 SNEGSKA (reference sequence). This CDR3 reads CSARGTIQETQYF. Written as DNA, the CDR3 is TGCAGTGCTAGAGGGACTATCCAAGAGACCCAGTACTTC.

This clonotype has just a few counts. The CDR3 loop is CASSQDPGTASFSTDTQYF. CDR3 nucleotides: TGCGCCAGCAGCCAAGATCCCGGGACAGCGAGCTTTAGCACAGATACGCAGTATTTT. The chain carries TRBV4-3 and TRBJ2-3; 7 bases fit TRBD1. Germline V gene data show CDR1 as LGHNA and CDR2 as YSLEER. This CDR3 is 19 amino acids long. The V segment lost 0 bases and the J segment 0 bases; nucleotides outside the gene matches: 12.

This clonotype was seen only a few times. The V and J genes are TRBV6-5 and TRBJ2-6, with TRBD2 matching 8 bases. Germline V gene sequence: CDR1 MNHEY, CDR2 SVGAGI. The CDR3 consists of 18 residues. V shed 5 bases and J 2 bases; nucleotides not matched to a gene: 11. CDR3 region: CASSHNQFSGAGANVLTF. The CDR3 nucleotides read TGTGCCAGCAGTCACAACCAATTTAGCGGGGCTGGGGCCAACGTCCTGACTTTC.

This clonotype was picked up a small number of times. This chain joins TRBV5-1 and TRBJ1-4; tentative D call: TRBD1 (5 bases). CDR3 length equals 14 residues. Germline lookup yields CDR1 SGHRS and CDR2 YFSETQ. Trimming took off 1 base at V and 8 bases at J, with 12 bases between the two ends. The CDR3 protein is CASSLSGDKEKLFF. As DNA, the CDR3 is TGCGCCAGCAGCTTGTCGGGGGATAAGGAAAAACTGTTTTTT. Full variable domain (missing parts from reference TRBV5-1 and TRBJ1-4): KAGVTQTPRYLIKTRGQQVTLSCSPISGHRSVSWYQQTPGQGLQFLFEYFSETQRNKGNFPGRFSGRQFSNSRSEMNVSTLELGDSALYLCASSLSGDKEKLFFGSGTQLSVL.

Ten or more counts support this clonotype. The chain employs TRBV6-2 or TRBV6-3 and TRBJ2-3, with D perhaps matching TRBD1 or TRBD2 (5 bases each). V was trimmed by 2 bases and J by 0 bases, leaving 9 bases between them. Germline CDR1 MNHEY, CDR2 SVGEGT. The CDR3 sequence is 15 residues long. The CDR3 sequence: CASSYRGRSTDTQYF. CDR3 DNA sequence: TGTGCCAGCAGTTACAGGGGACGCAGCACAGATACGCAGTATTTT.

In its sample, this clonotype was seen a few times. The junction departs from germline at one end; a sequencing error may be responsible. The chain couples TRBV12-3 or TRBV12-4 to TRBJ2-7; D gene ambiguous. CDR3 size: 12 residues. The CDR3 sequence is CASSLAGYAQYF. The CDR3 DNA reads as TGTGCCAGCAGTTTAGCGGGGTACGCGCAGTACTTC.

This clonotype was observed many times. This chain links TRBV10-1 with TRBJ2-1, with D unclear. Per germline, CDR1 WNHNN and CDR2 SYGVQD (reference sequence). The CDR3 contains 14 residues. Between the trimmed V and J ends, which lost 6 bases and 2 bases, there was a span of 11 bases. This CDR3 reads CASSLYRAYNEQFF. The CDR3, as DNA: TGCGCCAGCAGCCTATATCGGGCCTACAATGAGCAGTTCTTC.

CDR3 sequence reads: CASSLAPLYSNQPQHF. In nucleotides, the CDR3 is TGCGCCAGCAGCTTGGCTCCGTTATATAGCAATCAGCCCCAGCATTTT. This sequence joins TRBV5-1 and TRBJ1-5; D not resolved. This CDR3 region has 16 residues. Germline-derived CDR1 and CDR2 are SGHRS and YFSETQ. Trimming took 0 bases from V and 0 from J, leaving 10 bases between them.

This clonotype occurred many times. V usage is TRBV7-2 and J usage is TRBJ2-2; TRBD2 is a possible D gene (6 bases). V gave up 7 bases and J gave up 3 bases, with 12 bases separating them. The CDR3 has 14 residues. Germline loops: CDR1 SGHTA, CDR2 FQGNSA. As DNA, the CDR3 is TGTGCCAGCACCCCATCGGGGGACACCGGGGAGCTGTTTTTT. The encoded protein is CASTPSGDTGELFF.

This clonotype occurred a few times. The chain employs TRBV12-3 or TRBV12-4 and TRBJ1-3, with unresolved D. The CDR3 covers 15 residues. V was clipped by 2 bases and J by 0 bases, with 8 bases between them. CDR3 sequence (DNA): TGTGCCAGCAGTTTAACAGTCGGCTCTGGAAACACCATATATTTT. This encodes CASSLTVGSGNTIYF.

Only a few counts were recorded for this clonotype. The gene calls are TRBV6-5 and TRBJ1-5; the D gene is possibly TRBD1 (5 bases). There are 15 residues in the CDR3. The V and J ends lost 0 bases and 6 bases respectively, with 12 bases between them. Germline V gene sequence: CDR1 MNHEY, CDR2 SVGAGI. CDR3 coding DNA: TGTGCCAGCAGTTACTCGGCAGGGAGTAGTCAGCCCCAGCATTTT. It is translated as CASSYSAGSSQPQHF.

This clonotype showed up many times. V and J are TRBV7-2 and TRBJ1-4, with TRBD1 matching over 7 bases. V trimming: 5 bases; J trimming: 7 bases; junction bases outside the gene matches: 7. This CDR3 comprises 14 residues. Germline V CDR1 and CDR2: SGHTA, FQGNSA. Here the CDR3 reads CASSEQGFGEKLFF. CDR3 nucleotide sequence: TGTGCCAGCAGCGAACAGGGGTTCGGTGAAAAACTGTTTTTT.

This clonotype was picked up a small number of times. This sequence joins TRBV20-1 and TRBJ2-1; the D gene is possibly TRBD2 (5 bases). Germline V gives CDR1 DFQATT, CDR2 SNEGSKA (reference sequence). The CDR3 sequence is 15 residues long. V lost 1 base and J lost 8, with 18 bases in between. CDR3 bases: TGCAGTGCTAGAGTAGGACTTTATGGGAACGATGAGCAGTTCTTC. Its protein is CSARVGLYGNDEQFF.

This clonotype appeared a few times. The chain recombines TRBV6-5 with TRBJ1-2; D is unresolved. V lost 0 bases and J 4 bases, leaving 12 bases between the germline ends. The germline CDR1 and CDR2 sequences are MNHEY and SVGAGI. This CDR3 region has 15 residues. The CDR3, as DNA: TGTGCCAGCAGTTACTCGATTGGGGTCTCCTATGGCTACACCTTC. It codes for CASSYSIGVSYGYTF.